Presented here are 17 T cell receptor beta chains from one specimen sequenced in a study of beta chain features in type 1 diabetes. The antigens these receptors bind are not known. Broader study findings: Among patients with Type 1 diabetes, TCRB CDR3s were moderately but significantly shorter in every one of the four CD4+ subsets.

Sequenced material consisted of expressed TCRB transcripts (all of the isolated RNA was reverse transcribed). This table comes from immunoSEQ multiplex PCR, and its TCRdb copy is limited to in-frame clones, with some not included. The data show a few hundred thousand clones, around 10% seen once. Sequencing used central memory CD4+ T cells from blood. Source of these receptors: a man under 40 with type 1 diabetes.

V usage is TRBV19 and J usage is TRBJ1-3; 11 nucleotides align to TRBD1. The CDR3 length is 15 residues. V lost 8 bases and J lost 3; bases outside the gene matches: 6. Per the germline V gene, CDR1 is LNHDA and CDR2 is SQIVND (reference sequence). CDR3 sequence (DNA): TGTGCCAGTTCCGGGACAGGGGGAAGTGGAAACACCATATATTTT. The encoded protein is CASSGTGGSGNTIYF.

This rearrangement joins TRBV6-6 to TRBJ2-7; 10 bases agree with TRBD2. This CDR3 is built from 14 residues. Germline V lookup: CDR1 MNHNY, CDR2 SVGAGI (reference sequence). After removal of 5 bases from V and 3 bases from J, the junction contained 4 bases not matched to a gene. CDR3 loop: CASSQLAGDYEQYF. For the CDR3, the DNA is TGTGCCAGCAGTCAGCTAGCGGGAGACTACGAGCAGTACTTC.

This clone was seen repeatedly, ten times or more. Here the CDR3 DNA reads TGTGCCAGCAGCTTAACAACCCTCGGGGCCAACGTCCTGACTTTC. As protein: CASSLTTLGANVLTF. The chain combines TRBV7-9 with TRBJ2-6, with D unclear. This CDR3 has 15 residues. V shed 2 bases and J shed 4 bases, with 9 bases lying between them. The germline CDR1 and CDR2 sequences are SEHNR and FQNEAQ (reference sequence).

In this sample, this clone turned up a few times. The rearrangement links TRBV6-5 to TRBJ1-5; D ambiguous. CDR1 and CDR2 (germline): MNHEY, SVGAGI. The V and J ends lost 5 bases and 1 base respectively, with 6 bases between them. The CDR3 runs 13 residues. CDR3 DNA: TGTGCCAGCAGTCCTGACAGCAATCAGCCCCAGCATTTT. Translation: CASSPDSNQPQHF.

This clone turned up a few times. The sample carries other DNA sequences with the same CDR3. V usage is TRBV4-3 and J usage is TRBJ1-5; D is ambiguous. The CDR3 length is 15 residues. Trimming pared 0 bases from V and 0 bases from J, leaving 6 bases between. Germline-derived CDR1 and CDR2 are LGHNA and YSLEER. CDR3 sequence (DNA): TGCGCCAGCAGCCAAGAACCTTATAGCAATCAGCCCCAGCATTTT. Translation gives CASSQEPYSNQPQHF.

This chain joins TRBV29-1 and TRBJ1-4, with 9 bases that match TRBD1. Germline CDR1 is SQVTM and CDR2 is ANQGSEA. This CDR3 has 15 amino acids. V trimming: 7 bases; J trimming: 8 bases; junction bases outside the gene matches: 14. The CDR3 bases are TGCAGCGGGGTAGATACAGGGGGCCCCCTGGAAAAACTGTTTTTT. It encodes CSGVDTGGPLEKLFF.

The sample holds a few counts of this clone. V usage is TRBV28 and J usage is TRBJ2-7, with a tentative D call TRBD1 (5 bases). CDR3 size: 15 residues. Germline CDR1 reads MDHEN; CDR2 reads SYDVKM. The ends were cut back, 1 base at V and 2 bases at J, with 12 bases in the middle. The CDR3 reads CASSLLTQAPYEQYF. The DNA for the CDR3 is TGTGCCAGCAGTTTATTGACACAGGCTCCCTACGAGCAGTACTTC. The full variable domain, in which reference TRBV28 and TRBJ2-7 provide the parts outside the CDR3, is DVKVTQSSRYLVKRTGEKVFLECVQDMDHENMFWYRQDPGLGLRLIYFSYDVKMKEKGDIPEGYSVSREKKERFSLILESASTNQTSMYLCASSLLTQAPYEQYFGPGTRLTVT.

This clone has just a few counts. An end of the junction does not agree with germline; a read error may underlie this. The J gene is TRBJ1-2, the V gene TRBV28; D not resolved. From germline, CDR1 is MDHEN and CDR2 SYDVKM. The CDR3 is 12 amino acids. The CDR3 protein is CASSDNTALGFF. The CDR3 nucleotides are TGTGCCAGCAGTGACAATACGGCTTTAGGGTTCTTC.

The chain employs TRBV11-2 and TRBJ1-4; maybe TRBD1 (6 bases). The CDR3 has 14 amino acids. V shed 3 bases and J shed 8 bases, with 13 bases lying between them. Germline V gene lookup returns CDR1 SGHAT and CDR2 FQNNGV. CDR3 sequence reads: CASSFATGSEKLFF. The CDR3 nucleotides read TGTGCCAGCAGCTTCGCGACAGGATCCGAAAAACTGTTTTTT.

This sequence joins TRBV4-1 and TRBJ2-1; weak D call: TRBD1 (6 bases). V dropped 3 bases and J dropped 5 bases, with 23 bases sitting between them. The CDR3 contains 18 residues. The germline CDR1 and CDR2 sequences are MGHRA and YSYEKL. CDR3 residues: CASSQASLVSEGDNEQFF. As DNA, the CDR3 is TGCGCCAGCAGCCAGGCCTCCTTAGTGTCCGAGGGGGACAATGAGCAGTTCTTC.

The gene calls are TRBV28 and TRBJ1-2; D not certain. Trimming removed 3 bases from V and 6 bases from J, with 14 bases in between. The CDR3 loop spans 14 amino acids. Germline V gene sequence: CDR1 MDHEN, CDR2 SYDVKM. The CDR3 DNA reads TGTGCCAGCAGTTTTTCATGGCTCCAAGATGGCTACACCTTC. Protein: CASSFSWLQDGYTF.

Many counts were recorded for this clone. The genes are TRBV11-2 and TRBJ1-1; 8 bases map to TRBD1. J lost 6 bases, V lost 5 bases, and 8 bases had no gene match. Germline-derived CDR1 and CDR2 are SGHAT and FQNNGV. The CDR3 runs 14 residues. The CDR3 nucleotides read TGTGCCAGCAGCATCCAGACAGGGGACGCTGAAGCTTTCTTT. Protein: CASSIQTGDAEAFF.

The chain recombines TRBV27 with TRBJ1-4; no clear D gene. Trimming shortened V by 6 bases and J by 4 bases, and 6 bases separated the two germline ends. The CDR3 consists of 12 residues. The germline CDR1 and CDR2 sequences are MNHEY and SMNVEV (reference sequence). The CDR3 sequence: CASRDVNEKLFF. The DNA of the CDR3 is TGTGCCAGCAGGGACGTTAATGAAAAACTGTTTTTT.

This clone was observed a few times. This chain joins TRBV27 and TRBJ2-3, with TRBD2 as a possible D gene (5 bases). This CDR3 has 14 amino acids. Deletions cut 0 bases from V and 6 bases from J, with 10 bases between. The germline CDR1 and CDR2 sequences are MNHEY and SMNVEV (reference sequence). The CDR3 bases are TGTGCCAGCAGTTTATCGAGCGGTGCTGATACGCAGTATTTT. Translation: CASSLSSGADTQYF.

The chain carries TRBV7-2 and TRBJ2-5, with TRBD1 matching over 7 bases. Germline CDR1 and CDR2: SGHTA and FQGNSA. Trimming removed 6 bases from V and 11 bases from J; junction bases left unmatched: 9. This CDR3 has 12 residues. CDR3 amino acids: CASSSDRYKQYF. CDR3 coding DNA: TGTGCCAGCAGTTCGGACAGGTACAAGCAGTACTTC. The whole variable domain, remainder taken from reference TRBV7-2 and TRBJ2-5, is GAGVSQSPSNKVTEKGKDVELRCDPISGHTALYWYRQSLGQGLEFLIYFQGNSAPDKSGLPSDRFSAERTGGSVSTLTIQRTQQEDSAVYLCASSSDRYKQYFGPGTRLLVL.

This clone was picked up a small number of times. The CDR3 protein is CASSYGPRALVETQYF. CDR3 bases: TGTGCCAGCAGTTACGGACCTCGGGCCCTAGTGGAGACCCAGTACTTC. The V gene is TRBV6-5, the J gene TRBJ2-5; D gene unclear. Germline-derived CDR1 and CDR2 are MNHEY and SVGAGI. This CDR3 has 16 amino acids. The V end lost 2 bases, the J end lost 5 bases, and 18 bases lay between the germline ends.

V usage is TRBV6-5 and J usage is TRBJ2-5; no clear D gene. There are 11 residues in the CDR3. Germline assignment: CDR1 MNHEY and CDR2 SVGAGI. V dropped 5 bases and J dropped 1 base, with 2 bases sitting between them. DNA for the CDR3: TGTGCCAGCAGTCCCCAAGAGACCCAGTACTTC. Its protein product is CASSPQETQYF.